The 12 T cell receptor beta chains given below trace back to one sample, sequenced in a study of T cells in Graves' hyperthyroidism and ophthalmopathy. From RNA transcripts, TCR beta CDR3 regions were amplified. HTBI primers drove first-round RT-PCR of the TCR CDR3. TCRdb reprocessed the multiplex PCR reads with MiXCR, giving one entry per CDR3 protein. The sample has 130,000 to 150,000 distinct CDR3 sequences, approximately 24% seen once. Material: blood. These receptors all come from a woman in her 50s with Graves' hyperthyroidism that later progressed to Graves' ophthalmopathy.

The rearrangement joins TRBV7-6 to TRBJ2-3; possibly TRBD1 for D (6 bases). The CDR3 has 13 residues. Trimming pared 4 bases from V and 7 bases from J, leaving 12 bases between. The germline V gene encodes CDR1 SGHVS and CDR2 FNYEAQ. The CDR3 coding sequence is TGTGCCAGCAGCTCAGAACAGGGTTATACGCAGTATTTT. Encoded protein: CASSSEQGYTQYF.

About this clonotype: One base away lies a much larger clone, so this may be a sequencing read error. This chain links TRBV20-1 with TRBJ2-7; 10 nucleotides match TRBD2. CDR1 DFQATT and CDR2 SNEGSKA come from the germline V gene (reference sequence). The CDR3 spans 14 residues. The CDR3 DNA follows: TGCAGTGCTAACCCACTAGCGGGAATCGACGAGCAGTGCTTC. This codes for CSANPLAGIDEQCF.

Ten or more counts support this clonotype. CDR3 sequence reads: CASTGQPNQPQHF. The CDR3 bases are TGTGCCAGCACGGGACAGCCAAATCAGCCCCAGCATTTT. This chain links TRBV2 with TRBJ1-5; 7 bases match TRBD1. CDR1 is SNHLY, CDR2 FYNNEI, per germline. The CDR3 is 13 residues long. The ends lost 7 bases at V and 4 bases at J; junction bases unmatched: 4.

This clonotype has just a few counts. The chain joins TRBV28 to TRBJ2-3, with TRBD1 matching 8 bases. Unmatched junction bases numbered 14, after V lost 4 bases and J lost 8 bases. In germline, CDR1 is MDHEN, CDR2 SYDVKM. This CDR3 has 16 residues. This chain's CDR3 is CASSSPQGAGAGTQYF. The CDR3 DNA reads TGTGCCAGCAGTTCACCGCAGGGGGCTGGGGCAGGTACGCAGTATTTT.

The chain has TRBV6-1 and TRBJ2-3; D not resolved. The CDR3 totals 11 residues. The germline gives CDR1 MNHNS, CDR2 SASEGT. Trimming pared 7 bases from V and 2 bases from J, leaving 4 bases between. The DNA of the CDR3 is TGTGCCAGCACCCACACAGATACGCAGTATTTT. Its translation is CASTHTDTQYF.

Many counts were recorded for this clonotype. The CDR3 DNA follows: TGTGCCAGCAGGTCCGGATCGGAGCAGTTCTTC. Protein sequence: CASRSGSEQFF. The chain recombines TRBV6-1 with TRBJ2-1, with no clear D. This CDR3 has 11 residues. The V gene's germline CDR1 is MNHNS and CDR2 SASEGT. V was cut by 6 bases and J by 10 bases, with 10 bases left in between.

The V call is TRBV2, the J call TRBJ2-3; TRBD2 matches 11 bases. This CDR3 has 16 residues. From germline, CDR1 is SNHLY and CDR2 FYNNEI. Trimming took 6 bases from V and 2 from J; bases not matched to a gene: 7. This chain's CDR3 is CASREGLAVLTDTQYF. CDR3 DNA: TGTGCCAGCAGGGAGGGACTAGCGGTACTCACAGATACGCAGTATTTT.

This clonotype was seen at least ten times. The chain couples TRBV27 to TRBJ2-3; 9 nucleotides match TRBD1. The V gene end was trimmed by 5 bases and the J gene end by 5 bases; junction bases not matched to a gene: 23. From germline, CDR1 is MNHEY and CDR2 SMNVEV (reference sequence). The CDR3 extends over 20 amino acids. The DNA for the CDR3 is TGTGCCAGCAGTCCGAACAGGGGGCGTAGTGGCGGGAGCTGGGTAGATACGCAGTATTTT. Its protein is CASSPNRGRSGGSWVDTQYF.

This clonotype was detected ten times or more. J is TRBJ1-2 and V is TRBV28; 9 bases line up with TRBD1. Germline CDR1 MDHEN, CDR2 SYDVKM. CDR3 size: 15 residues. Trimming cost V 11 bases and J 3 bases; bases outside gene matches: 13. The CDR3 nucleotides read TGTGCCTGCAACAGGGGGCGAGGGGGCCACTATGGCTACACCTTC. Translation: CACNRGRGGHYGYTF.

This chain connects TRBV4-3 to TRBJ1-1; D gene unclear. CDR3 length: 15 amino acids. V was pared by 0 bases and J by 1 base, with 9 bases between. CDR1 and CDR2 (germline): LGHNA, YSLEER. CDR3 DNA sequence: TGCGCCAGCAGCCAAGATTCGTCACCGAACACTGAAGCTTTCTTT. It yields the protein CASSQDSSPNTEAFF.

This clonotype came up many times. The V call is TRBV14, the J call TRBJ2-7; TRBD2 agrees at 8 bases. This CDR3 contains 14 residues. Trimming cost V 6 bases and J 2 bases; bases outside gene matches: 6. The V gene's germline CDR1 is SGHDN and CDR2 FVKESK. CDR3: CASSQRRGAYEQYF. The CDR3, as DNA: TGTGCCAGCAGTCAAAGGCGGGGGGCCTACGAGCAGTACTTC.

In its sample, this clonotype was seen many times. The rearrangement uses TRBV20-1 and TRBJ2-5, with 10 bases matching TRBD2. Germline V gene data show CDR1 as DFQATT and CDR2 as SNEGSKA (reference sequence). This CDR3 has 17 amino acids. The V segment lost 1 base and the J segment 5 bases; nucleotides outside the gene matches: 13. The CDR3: CSARGLAGPGSGETQYF. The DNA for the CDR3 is TGCAGTGCTAGAGGACTAGCGGGCCCAGGGTCAGGGGAGACCCAGTACTTC.